The rows below give T cell receptor beta chains drawn from one sample of a study of blood T cells in healthy people across ages. MiXCR, run by TCRdb on the 5' RACE reads, gives a single entry per CDR3 protein. The sample comprises hundreds of thousands of distinct CDR3 sequences, over 45% of which are singletons, and approximately 32% rests with the top ten. Sequenced material: blood. The origin of the receptors is a woman aged 55-69 years in good health. Both conserved end residues are part of each CDR3. D genes are given only for firm matches. Rows may omit the clone size; those that give it use once, few, many or a size class.

TRBD2 | 18 | TRBJ2-1 | NA | TRBV7-2 | CASSKLAGGSSSYNEQFF | TGTGCCAGCAGCAAACTAGCGGGAGGATCGAGCTCCTACAATGAGCAGTTCTTC
NA | 16 | TRBJ2-2 | many | TRBV4-3 | CASSQEGDGNTGELFF | TGCGCCAGCAGCCAAGAGGGGGATGGGAACACCGGGGAGCTGTTTTTT
NA | 15 | TRBJ2-7 | few | TRBV27 | CASSSPGAGTHEQYF | TGTGCCAGCAGTTCCCCAGGTGCGGGAACCCACGAGCAGTACTTC
TRBD1 | 15 | TRBJ2-7 | NA | TRBV7-2 | CASSLWSGQGNEQYF | TGTGCCAGCAGCTTATGGTCGGGACAGGGGAACGAGCAGTACTTC
NA | 14 | TRBJ1-2 | NA | TRBV25-1 | CASSAEGRYYGYTF | TGTGCCAGCAGCGCGGAGGGACGGTACTATGGCTACACCTTC
NA | 14 | TRBJ2-1 | few | TRBV19 | CASSITGVKNEQFF | TGTGCCAGTAGTATTACCGGGGTAAAGAATGAGCAGTTCTTC
TRBD1 | 13 | TRBJ1-2 | NA | TRBV20-1 | CSATPGGKDGYTF | TGCAGTGCCACCCCAGGGGGTAAGGATGGCTACACCTTC
NA | 17 | TRBJ1-1 | NA | TRBV27 | CASSLSMGGGLWTEAFF | TGTGCCAGCAGTTTATCGATGGGTGGGGGCTTATGGACTGAAGCTTTCTTT
NA | 14 | TRBJ2-1 | few | TRBV9 | CASSVRASVGEQFF | TGTGCCAGCAGCGTAAGGGCAAGCGTCGGTGAGCAGTTCTTC
NA | 12 | TRBJ2-4 | NA | TRBV12-3/TRBV12-4 | CASSAAKNIQYF | TGTGCCTCCTCTGCGGCCAAAAACATTCAGTACTTC
TRBD2 | 15 | TRBJ2-1 | few | TRBV14 | CASRRTSGSHNEQFF | TGTGCCAGCAGGCGGACTAGCGGGAGCCACAATGAGCAGTTCTTC
NA | 14 | TRBJ2-7 | NA | TRBV7-2 | CASSSRDTSEEQYF | TGTGCCAGCAGTTCCCGGGACACCTCTGAGGAGCAGTACTTC
NA | 13 | TRBJ2-2 | few | TRBV29-1 | CSGTHAVTGELFF | TGCAGCGGTACCCACGCGGTCACCGGGGAGCTGTTTTTT
TRBD2 | 16 | TRBJ2-7 | NA | TRBV20-1 | CSASLLAGDRNNEQYF | TGCAGTGCTTCACTCCTAGCGGGAGACCGAAACAATGAGCAGTACTTC
TRBD2 | 14 | TRBJ2-3 | NA | TRBV28 | CASSLAGVQDTQYF | TGTGCCAGCAGTTTAGCGGGGGTGCAAGATACGCAGTATTTT
NA | 14 | TRBJ2-5 | NA | TRBV20-1 | CSVRDGTRQETQYF | TGCAGTGTTAGAGATGGGACACGACAAGAGACCCAGTACTTC
NA | 16 | TRBJ2-7 | NA | TRBV10-3 | CAITSGGKVGSYEQYF | TGTGCCATCACCTCAGGGGGGAAAGTAGGCTCCTACGAGCAGTACTTC
NA | 11 | TRBJ1-1 | NA | TRBV6-5 | CASRTGPEAFF | TGTGCCAGCAGAACAGGCCCTGAAGCTTTCTTT
TRBD1 | 15 | TRBJ2-7 | NA | TRBV4-1 | CASSRGGQGDYEQYF | TGCGCCAGCAGTCGAGGGGGACAGGGAGATTACGAGCAGTACTTC
TRBD1 | 15 | TRBJ2-7 | NA | TRBV28 | CASNTGGAPSYEQYF | TGTGCCAGCAACACAGGGGGCGCCCCCTCCTACGAGCAGTACTTC
NA | 15 | TRBJ1-2 | NA | TRBV27 | CASRQGSLGLSGYTF | TGTGCCAGCAGACAAGGGTCCCTAGGGCTAAGTGGCTACACCTTC
TRBD1 | 15 | TRBJ2-7 | few | TRBV25-1 | CASSESDRGTHEQYF | TGTGCCAGCAGTGAATCCGACAGGGGGACGCACGAGCAGTACTTC
NA | 13 | TRBJ2-5 | NA | TRBV9 | CASSVDLLQTQYF | TGTGCCAGCAGCGTAGATCTGTTACAGACCCAGTACTTC
NA | 12 | TRBJ2-7 | once | TRBV20-1 | CSASRADYEQYF | TGCAGTGCTAGTCGGGCCGACTACGAGCAGTACTTC
NA | 13 | TRBJ1-5 | few | TRBV29-1 | CSVGEGSWQPQHF | TGCAGCGTGGGTGAGGGGTCGTGGCAGCCCCAGCATTTT
NA | 12 | TRBJ2-5 | few | TRBV5-1 | CASSFGPETQYF | TGCGCCAGCAGCTTTGGGCCGGAGACCCAGTACTTC
NA | 15 | TRBJ1-4 | NA | TRBV27 | CASSRRTAGNEKLFF | TGTGCCAGCAGCCGTCGGACGGCCGGTAATGAAAAACTGTTTTTT
NA | 14 | TRBJ2-3 | many | TRBV7-3 | CASSLNGIKDTQYF | TGTGCCAGCAGCTTAAATGGGATCAAAGATACGCAGTATTTT
NA | 14 | TRBJ2-7 | NA | TRBV7-9 | CASSFSRTDYEQYF | TGTGCCAGCAGCTTCTCGAGGACCGACTACGAGCAGTACTTC
TRBD1 | 15 | TRBJ2-5 | NA | TRBV27 | CASSSGDRGSETQYF | TGTGCCAGCAGTTCGGGGGACAGGGGGTCAGAGACCCAGTACTTC
NA | 15 | TRBJ1-1 | NA | TRBV7-2 | CASSITTPVNTEAFF | TGTGCCAGCAGCATCACCACGCCAGTGAACACTGAAGCTTTCTTT
TRBD1 | 15 | TRBJ1-4 | NA | TRBV7-3 | CASSLRGQGYEKLFF | TGTGCCAGCAGCTTAAGGGGACAGGGCTATGAAAAACTGTTTTTT
TRBD2 | 15 | TRBJ2-7 | few | TRBV7-2 | CASSSSPGTSNEQYF | TGTGCCAGCAGCTCGAGCCCCGGGACTAGTAACGAGCAGTACTTC
NA | 14 | TRBJ2-1 | NA | TRBV30 | CAWTRDFGDNEQFF | TGTGCCTGGACCCGGGACTTCGGGGACAATGAGCAGTTCTTC
TRBD1 | 12 | TRBJ1-4 | NA | TRBV2 | CASTLDRAELFF | TGTGCCAGCACCTTAGACAGGGCGGAACTGTTTTTT
TRBD2 | 21 | TRBJ2-1 | NA | TRBV11-2 | CASSLGLAGLESPGSYNEQFF | TGTGCCAGCAGCCTTGGACTAGCGGGACTAGAGTCCCCGGGCTCCTACAATGAGCAGTTCTTC
NA | 14 | TRBJ2-1 | NA | TRBV24-1 | CATSPTISYNEQFF | TGTGCCACCAGCCCGACTATTTCCTACAATGAGCAGTTCTTC
TRBD1 | 15 | TRBJ2-7 | NA | TRBV3-1 | CASSRAGQGAYEQYF | TGTGCCAGCAGCCGGGCAGGACAGGGGGCCTACGAGCAGTACTTC
TRBD2 | 16 | TRBJ2-1 | NA | TRBV5-1 | CASSWGAGAPYNEQFF | TGCGCCAGCAGCTGGGGAGCGGGGGCACCTTACAATGAGCAGTTCTTC
TRBD2 | 15 | TRBJ2-5 | NA | TRBV9 | CASSRTSGIIETQYF | TGTGCCAGCAGCCGGACTAGCGGGATTATTGAGACCCAGTACTTC
NA | 15 | TRBJ2-1 | NA | TRBV5-1 | CASSLVPLVGGEQFF | TGCGCCAGCAGCTTGGTCCCACTAGTGGGAGGTGAGCAGTTCTTC
NA | 13 | TRBJ1-4 | once | TRBV20-1 | CTARPSTNEKLFF | TGCACCGCTAGGCCTTCAACTAATGAAAAACTGTTTTTT
TRBD1 | 14 | TRBJ1-2 | few | TRBV20-1 | CSARNDRAKYGYTF | TGCAGTGCTAGGAACGACAGGGCGAAGTATGGCTACACCTTC
TRBD1 | 14 | TRBJ2-3 | few | TRBV27 | CASTRQGVQDTQYF | TGTGCCAGTACCCGACAGGGGGTGCAAGATACGCAGTATTTT
NA | 13 | TRBJ1-1 | few | TRBV20-1 | CSARDDPNTEAFF | TGCAGTGCTAGAGATGATCCGAACACTGAAGCTTTCTTT
NA | 13 | TRBJ2-7 | many | TRBV10-3 | CAIGGQPLYEQYF | TGTGCCATCGGAGGACAGCCCCTCTACGAGCAGTACTTC
NA | 15 | TRBJ2-1 | few | TRBV5-6 | CASSFGSLSYNEQFF | TGTGCCAGCAGCTTCGGGAGTCTCTCCTACAATGAGCAGTTCTTC
TRBD2 | 16 | TRBJ2-1 | NA | TRBV25-1 | CASSDAGLAGRDEQFF | TGTGCCAGCAGTGACGCCGGACTAGCGGGTAGGGATGAGCAGTTCTTC
NA | 13 | TRBJ1-1 | few | TRBV7-9 | CASSLAANPQAFF | TGTGCCAGCAGCTTAGCGGCTAACCCACAGGCTTTCTTT
TRBD2 | 15 | TRBJ2-1 | NA | TRBV9 | CASSTTGTSYNEQFF | TGTGCCAGCAGCACCACCGGGACTAGTTACAATGAGCAGTTCTTC
NA | 11 | TRBJ2-5 | NA | TRBV24-1 | CATSEGETQYF | TGTGCCACCAGTGAGGGAGAGACCCAGTACTTC
NA | 14 | TRBJ2-7 | few | TRBV5-8 | CASSLAWGANEQYF | TGTGCCAGCAGCTTGGCCTGGGGAGCGAACGAGCAGTACTTC
NA | 12 | TRBJ1-1 | few | TRBV5-1 | CASSLVDTEAFF | TGCGCCAGCAGCTTGGTTGACACTGAAGCTTTCTTT
TRBD2 | 15 | TRBJ2-7 | NA | TRBV5-1 | CASSLSLAGGGEQYF | TGCGCCAGCAGCTTGAGCCTAGCGGGAGGAGGCGAGCAGTACTTC
NA | 13 | TRBJ2-7 | once | TRBV28 | CASTSTGVGEQYF | TGTGCCAGCACCTCAACGGGAGTCGGCGAGCAGTACTTC